Below are 3 T cell receptor beta chains sequenced from a single sample in a study of blood T cell repertoires in COVID-19. The data were produced by immunoSEQ multiplex PCR, yet TCRdb's version contains in-frame clones alone and is incomplete. This table has about 190,000 clones, around 85% appearing once. The sample taken for sequencing was peripheral blood. These receptors all come from a man older than 75 with COVID-19, enrolled during active disease.

This clone is a singleton in its sample. The chain joins TRBV19 to TRBJ1-2; a possible D gene is TRBD1 (5 bases). The V gene's germline CDR1 is LNHDA and CDR2 SQIVND (reference sequence). V was trimmed by 2 bases and J by 4 bases, leaving 11 bases between them. The CDR3 covers 14 residues. The DNA for the CDR3 is TGTGCCAGTAGTATAAATGGGGCCGTCTATGGCTACACCTTC. Translation: CASSINGAVYGYTF.

The chain employs TRBV11-3 and TRBJ2-3; D perhaps matches TRBD1 (7 bases). This CDR3 has 19 amino acids. Germline CDR1 reads SGHNT; CDR2 reads YENEEA. Trimming cost V 5 bases and J 0 bases, with 24 bases left between them. The CDR3 DNA is TGTGCCAGCAGCCTCTCATCCGGGGCGGGACAGTTTAGCACAGATACGCAGTATTTT. Amino acids: CASSLSSGAGQFSTDTQYF.

The V and J genes are TRBV5-4 and TRBJ1-1; 7 positions match TRBD1. V shed 0 bases, J shed 1 base, and the junction held 6 bases outside the gene matches. The length of the CDR3 is 16 residues. Germline V CDR1 and CDR2: SGHNT, YYREEE (reference sequence). The CDR3, as DNA: TGTGCCAGCAGCTTGGCGAGGGGGCACCCGAACACTGAAGCTTTCTTT. It translates to CASSLARGHPNTEAFF.